The present entry profiles one TCR beta chain with its context. This record comes from a study of T-cell reconstitution after alpha-beta-depleted transplantation in children. A library of TCRbeta sequences, prepared with unique molecular identifiers, was generated. MiXCR, applied by TCRdb to the PCR reads, yields one record per CDR3 protein. The sample comprises about 610,000 distinct CDR3 sequences, 10% of which are singletons, and 4% rests with the top ten. The ends were cut back, 0 bases at V and 0 bases at J, with 3 bases in the middle. Germline lookup yields CDR1 DFQATT and CDR2 SNEGSKA (reference sequence). The length of the CDR3 is 13 residues.

The receptor was isolated from a human donor who donated a stem cell graft to a child with acute myeloid leukemia. Sequencing used PBMCs from the stem cell graft donor, obtained from the stem cell graft. The V and J genes are TRBV20-1 and TRBJ1-3, with D uncertain. Here the CDR3 DNA reads TGCAGTGCTAGAGATCCCTCTGGAAACACCATATATTTT. Protein: CSARDPSGNTIYF.